This T cell receptor (beta chain) was profiled in a study of cytomegalovirus exposure and HLA in healthy donors. CDR1 is MNHNS and CDR2 is SASEGT in the germline V gene. The CDR3 consists of 15 residues. PCR involved 60 Vbeta and 13 Jbeta primers. Using immunoSEQ multiplex PCR, the repertoire was profiled, and TCRdb retains in-frame clones only, with some absent. The sample data list about 130,000 clones. Details on this clone: What it recognizes is unknown.

Notes on the study in general: Certain sequence variants were highly shared and formed a cluster, and this cluster was likely a sequencing artifact. Earlier results showed most TCR beta V segments being productive about 87% or about 30% of the time.

The source is a middle-aged man in good health and CMV-seronegative. Material: PBMCs. This chain links TRBV6-1 with TRBJ2-5, with TRBD2 identical over 10 bases. The J call may be mistaken, given a closer DNA end match to TRBJ2-7. The CDR3 protein is CASSGTGTSAYEQYF. CDR3 DNA: TGTGCCAGCAGTGGAACCGGGACTAGCGCCTACGAGCAGTACTTC.